This passage covers 31 T cell receptor beta chains from one sample sequenced in a study of blood T cell repertoires in COVID-19. The method was immunoSEQ multiplex PCR; TCRdb's version includes in-frame clones alone and lacks a portion of them. The table lists about 270,000 clones, approximately 91% of them singletons. Sequencing was performed on PBMCs or T cells enriched from blood (not recorded which). These receptors were taken from a woman aged 35 to 49 with acute COVID-19.

The chain combines TRBV1 with TRBJ1-4; the table's D call TRBD1 went unverified against the DNA. TRBV1 counts as a pseudogene. CDR3 length equals 15 residues. The CDR3 nucleotides read TGCACCAGCAGCCTCCCGGGACAGGGGAATGAAAAACTGTTTTTT. As protein: CTSSLPGQGNEKLFF.

Only one count was recorded for this clone. The J gene is TRBJ2-3, the V gene TRBV29-1, with 9 bases lining up with TRBD2. The V and J ends lost 4 bases and 9 bases, in that order; junction bases with no gene match: 8. The CDR3 contains 13 residues. In germline, CDR1 is SQVTM, CDR2 ANQGSEA. The CDR3 bases are TGCAGCGTTGGATTTAGCGGGGGCAACACGCAGTATTTT. It specifies CSVGFSGGNTQYF.

V usage is TRBV6-6 and J usage is TRBJ1-1; D is undetermined. The V gene's germline CDR1 is MNHNY and CDR2 SVGAGI (reference sequence). V was shortened by 0 bases and J by 5 bases, with 13 bases between the two germline ends. CDR3 length: 15 residues. The CDR3: CASSYSEGKTTEAFF. As DNA, the CDR3 is TGTGCCAGCAGTTACTCGGAGGGCAAAACGACTGAAGCTTTCTTT.

This clone has only a few counts. This chain connects TRBV9 to TRBJ2-3; D is unresolved. Looked up from germline, CDR1 is SGDLS and CDR2 is YYNGEE. The V and J ends lost 0 bases and 4 bases respectively, with 21 bases between them. CDR3 length: 18 residues. The CDR3: CASSVELQDRTTADTQYF. The CDR3 DNA follows: TGTGCCAGCAGCGTAGAGCTACAAGACCGAACTACGGCAGATACGCAGTATTTT.

V is TRBV7-9 and J is TRBJ1-1; D is undetermined. The CDR3 sequence is 15 residues long. Germline assignment: CDR1 SEHNR and CDR2 FQNEAQ (reference sequence). Trimming took 0 bases from V and 0 from J, leaving 8 bases between them. The CDR3 loop is CASSLAGPMNTEAFF. In nucleotides, the CDR3 is TGTGCCAGCAGCTTAGCTGGGCCGATGAACACTGAAGCTTTCTTT.

The V gene is TRBV7-3, the J gene TRBJ1-3; no definite D call. The V gene's germline CDR1 is SGHTA and CDR2 FQGTGA. The CDR3 loop spans 14 amino acids. V was cut by 2 bases and J by 0 bases, with 5 bases left in between. Written as DNA, the CDR3 is TGTGCCAGCAGCTTAGGCAGCTCTGGAAACACCATATATTTT. It translates to CASSLGSSGNTIYF.

The chain carries TRBV5-1 and TRBJ2-5; 7 bases align to TRBD1. From germline, CDR1 is SGHRS and CDR2 YFSETQ. This CDR3 is 13 amino acids long. After removal of 4 bases from V and 1 base from J, the junction contained 1 base not matched to a gene. This CDR3 is CASSGDSQETQYF. DNA for the CDR3: TGCGCCAGCAGCGGGGACAGCCAAGAGACCCAGTACTTC.

This chain links TRBV7-9 with TRBJ1-4, with TRBD1 matching over 8 bases. The CDR3 consists of 14 residues. The V gene end was trimmed by 4 bases and the J gene end by 8 bases; junction bases not matched to a gene: 6. Germline V CDR1 and CDR2: SEHNR, FQNEAQ (reference sequence). As DNA, the CDR3 is TGTGCCAGCAGCTCGGACAGGGTTACCGAAAAACTGTTTTTT. Translating gives CASSSDRVTEKLFF.

As regards this clone: A read error may account for a junction end that differs from germline. This chain connects TRBV7-9 to TRBJ1-1; the D gene is possibly TRBD1 (5 bases). The V gene's germline CDR1 is SEHNR and CDR2 FQNEAQ (reference sequence). The CDR3 extends over 13 amino acids. The CDR3, as DNA: TGTGCCAGCGGCTTGTCCGGGGGGACTGAAGCTTTCTTT. It encodes CASGLSGGTEAFF. The full variable domain, its missing parts supplied by reference TRBV7-9 and TRBJ1-1, is DTGVSQNPRHKITKRGQNVTFRCDPISEHNRLYWYRQTLGQGPEFLTYFQNEAQLEKSRLLSDRFSAERPKGSFSTLEIQRTEQGDSAMYLCASGLSGGTEAFFGQGTRLTVV.

The chain employs TRBV9 and TRBJ1-2; the match to TRBD1 covers 9 bases. The CDR3 has 14 residues. Germline V CDR1 and CDR2: SGDLS, YYNGEE. After removal of 4 bases from V and 6 bases from J, the junction contained 7 bases not matched to a gene. CDR3 residues: CASSPSGTGHGYTF. DNA for the CDR3: TGTGCCAGCAGCCCCTCCGGGACAGGGCATGGCTACACCTTC.

This chain connects TRBV7-7 to TRBJ1-6; 8 nucleotides line up with TRBD1. This CDR3 has 17 residues. The V gene end was trimmed by 10 bases and the J gene end by 0 bases; junction bases not matched to a gene: 11. Looked up from germline, CDR1 is SSHAT and CDR2 is FNYEAQ (reference sequence). The CDR3 region has the DNA TGTGCCATCAGGGGGCACCTTGAGGACTCCTATAATTCACCCCTCCACTTT. As protein: CAIRGHLEDSYNSPLHF.

This clone was recorded only once. V gene TRBV11-3 combines with J gene TRBJ2-7, with TRBD2 matching over 14 bases. V trimming: 1 base; J trimming: 5 bases; junction bases outside the gene matches: 4. Germline-derived CDR1 and CDR2 are SGHNT and YENEEA. This CDR3 contains 16 residues. This CDR3 is CASSLGLAGGSDEQYF. In nucleotides, the CDR3 is TGTGCCAGCAGCTTAGGACTAGCGGGAGGGTCAGACGAGCAGTACTTC.

A few counts support this clone. The DNA for the CDR3 is TGTGCCAGCAGAAACAGCGGGAGATCAGCAGATACGCAGTATTTT. Translated, it gives CASRNSGRSADTQYF. The J gene is TRBJ2-3, the V gene TRBV5-4; 8 bases match TRBD2. The junction had 9 bases not matched to a gene; V was cut back by 5 bases and J by 4 bases. CDR1 is SGHNT and CDR2 is YYREEE in the germline V gene (reference sequence). This CDR3 has 15 residues.

This clone was detected once. This CDR3 is also generated by other DNA sequences in the sample. The chain couples TRBV9 to TRBJ2-1; TRBD2 is a possible D gene (6 bases). The CDR3 is 14 residues long. V was clipped by 0 bases and J by 2 bases, with 6 bases between them. CDR1 and CDR2 (germline): SGDLS, YYNGEE. This CDR3 reads CASSVGLAYNEQFF. The CDR3 coding sequence is TGTGCCAGCAGCGTAGGACTAGCCTACAATGAGCAGTTCTTC.

This sequence joins TRBV6-2 or TRBV6-3 and TRBJ1-5; no definite D call. Trimming cost V 0 bases and J 6 bases, with 9 bases left between them. The germline V gene has CDR1 MNHEY and CDR2 SVGEGT. This CDR3 has 14 residues. CDR3 DNA: TGTGCCAGCAGTTACTCGACCACGGGTCAGCCCCAGCATTTT. Its protein product is CASSYSTTGQPQHF.

The table lists this clone with a few counts. This sequence joins TRBV2 and TRBJ2-2; 12 positions agree with TRBD1. Unmatched junction bases numbered 8, after V lost 2 bases and J lost 13 bases. Germline V gene data show CDR1 as SNHLY and CDR2 as FYNNEI. The CDR3 consists of 15 residues. The chain's CDR3 is CASSERGTGGAGLFF. The CDR3, as DNA: TGTGCCAGCAGTGAACGGGGGACAGGGGGCGCAGGGCTGTTTTTT.

The chain has TRBV28 and TRBJ1-2; TRBD1 might be the D (5 bases). In germline, CDR1 is MDHEN, CDR2 SYDVKM. The CDR3 is made up of 14 amino acids. Between the trimmed V and J ends, which lost 6 bases and 7 bases, there was a span of 18 bases. CDR3 loop: CASRVSGGEVGYTF. The DNA for the CDR3 is TGTGCCAGCAGGGTCTCCGGGGGGGAGGTTGGCTACACCTTC.

The V gene is TRBV12-3 or TRBV12-4, the J gene TRBJ1-2; tentative D call: TRBD1 (5 bases). V lost 4 bases to trimming and J lost 8 bases, with 11 bases between them. The CDR3 consists of 12 residues. The CDR3 reads CASSSQGWGYTF. CDR3 DNA sequence: TGTGCCAGCAGTTCCCAGGGCTGGGGCTACACCTTC.

This chain connects TRBV21-1 to TRBJ2-2; TRBD1, the table's D call, was not compared with the DNA. TRBV21-1 is labeled a pseudogene. This CDR3 is built from 17 residues. The CDR3 bases are TGTGCCAGCAGCAAAGAATCACGGGACAGGAACACCGGGGAGCTGTTTTTT. This encodes CASSKESRDRNTGELFF.

The DNA for the CDR3 is TGTGCCAGCAGCCCGCCCCCAGGTGCGGAGGGAGAGCAGTTCTTC. Its protein product is CASSPPPGAEGEQFF. V is TRBV5-4 and J is TRBJ2-1; TRBD2 might be the D (6 bases). This CDR3 has 15 amino acids. V was clipped by 4 bases and J by 10 bases, with 21 bases between them. Germline V gives CDR1 SGHNT, CDR2 YYREEE (reference sequence). Full variable domain (outside the CDR3, taken from reference TRBV5-4 and TRBJ2-1): ETGVTQSPTHLIKTRGQQVTLRCSSQSGHNTVSWYQQALGQGPQFIFQYYREEENGRGNFPPRFSGLQFPNYSSELNVNALELDDSALYLCASSPPPGAEGEQFFGPGTRLTVL.

The rearrangement uses TRBV19 and TRBJ1-6; 7 bases map to TRBD1. CDR3 length: 18 residues. V gave up 8 bases and J gave up 7 bases; unmatched junction bases: 20. Germline V gene lookup returns CDR1 LNHDA and CDR2 SQIVND (reference sequence). This CDR3 reads CASRQGTEVLINNSPLHF. The CDR3 DNA reads as TGTGCCAGTCGACAGGGTACCGAAGTCCTAATTAACAATTCACCCCTCCACTTT.

J is TRBJ1-1 and V is TRBV6-5, with a weak D call TRBD1 (5 bases). This CDR3 spans 14 amino acids. Germline CDR1 reads MNHEY; CDR2 reads SVGAGI. Trimming pared 5 bases from V and 1 base from J, leaving 11 bases between. The CDR3 nucleotides read TGTGCCAGCAGTCCCGACGGGGGGAACACTGAAGCTTTCTTT. Its translation: CASSPDGGNTEAFF.

The chain links TRBV30 to TRBJ1-5; 9 bases agree with TRBD1. The germline gives CDR1 GTSNPN, CDR2 SVGIG (reference sequence). V dropped 3 bases and J dropped 2; count of bases not matched to a gene: 8. The length of the CDR3 is 16 residues. In nucleotides, the CDR3 is TGTGCCTGGAGCTCACAGGGGGCTTCGGGCAATCAGCCCCAGCATTTT. Translating it yields CAWSSQGASGNQPQHF. Full variable domain (missing parts from reference TRBV30 and TRBJ1-5): SQTIHQWPATLVQPVGSPLSLECTVEGTSNPNLYWYRQAAGRGLQLLFYSVGIGQISSEVPQNLSASRPQDRQFILSSKKLLLSDSGFYLCAWSSQGASGNQPQHFGDGTRLSIL.

The chain is built from TRBV2 and TRBJ2-2; TRBD1 matches at 8 bases. Per germline, CDR1 SNHLY and CDR2 FYNNEI. CDR3 length: 16 amino acids. Trimming cost V 4 bases and J 4 bases; bases outside gene matches: 8. CDR3 sequence reads: CASSATGARTTGELFF. DNA of the CDR3: TGTGCCAGCAGTGCGACAGGGGCCCGGACCACCGGGGAGCTGTTTTTT.

The rearrangement uses TRBV7-8 and TRBJ2-1; perhaps TRBD2 as D (5 bases). V was cut by 4 bases and J by 2 bases, with 12 bases left in between. Germline CDR1 reads SGHVS; CDR2 reads FQNEAQ. CDR3 size: 15 residues. CDR3 in amino acids: CASSSRRGTYNEQFF. As DNA, the CDR3 is TGTGCCAGCAGCTCCCGTCGGGGTACCTACAATGAGCAGTTCTTC.

V usage is TRBV6-2 or TRBV6-3 and J usage is TRBJ2-2, with 7 bases that match TRBD2. The V gene end was trimmed by 5 bases and the J gene end by 5 bases; junction bases not matched to a gene: 11. Germline V CDR1 and CDR2: MNHEY, SVGEGT. The CDR3 has 16 residues. The CDR3 spells CASSPNGEGKTGELFF. CDR3 bases: TGTGCCAGCAGTCCCAACGGGGAGGGTAAAACCGGGGAGCTGTTTTTT.

The chain uses TRBV29-1 and TRBJ2-3; D possibly corresponds to TRBD2 (5 bases). V lost 6 bases and J lost 0, with 13 bases in between. From germline, CDR1 is SQVTM and CDR2 ANQGSEA. The CDR3 length is 14 residues. The chain's CDR3 is CSVLGLSSTDTQYF. The CDR3 bases are TGCAGCGTCCTCGGACTGTCTAGCACAGATACGCAGTATTTT.

This chain uses TRBV19 with TRBJ1-5, with 7 bases identical to TRBD1. Germline V lookup: CDR1 LNHDA, CDR2 SQIVND (reference sequence). This CDR3 region has 15 residues. Trimming removed 2 bases from V and 6 bases from J; junction bases left unmatched: 7. CDR3 coding DNA: TGTGCCAGTAGTATAATGACAGGGAGCGGTCAGCCCCAGCATTTT. Translated, it gives CASSIMTGSGQPQHF.

CDR3 protein: CSGDLYNEQFF. The CDR3 DNA reads TGCAGCGGGGACTTGTACAATGAGCAGTTCTTC. The chain combines TRBV20-1 with TRBJ2-1; a weak D match, TRBD2 (6 bases). The CDR3 has 11 residues. Germline CDR1 and CDR2: DFQATT and SNEGSKA (reference sequence).

This chain joins TRBV7-8 and TRBJ2-2; D might be TRBD1 (6 bases). Germline V gene data show CDR1 as SGHVS and CDR2 as FQNEAQ. The V end lost 6 bases, the J end lost 1 base, and 15 bases lay between the germline ends. The CDR3 length is 16 residues. The CDR3 sequence is CASSLRTDLNTGELFF. CDR3 nucleotides: TGTGCCAGCAGTCTGAGGACAGACCTGAACACCGGGGAGCTGTTTTTT. The full variable domain, rest sourced from reference TRBV7-8 and TRBJ2-2, is GAGVSQSPRYKVAKRGQDVALRCDPISGHVSLFWYQQALGQGPEFLTYFQNEAQLDKSGLPSDRFFAERPEGSVSTLKIQRTQQEDSAVYLCASSLRTDLNTGELFFGEGSRLTVL.

The chain combines TRBV18 with TRBJ1-2; the D gene is possibly TRBD1 (5 bases). Germline lookup yields CDR1 KGHSH and CDR2 LQKENI. V was trimmed by 0 bases and J by 8 bases, leaving 13 bases between them. The CDR3 spans 14 residues. As DNA, the CDR3 is TGTGCCAGCTCACCACCGGGCAGGGTTGAAGGCTACACCTTC. Amino acid sequence: CASSPPGRVEGYTF.